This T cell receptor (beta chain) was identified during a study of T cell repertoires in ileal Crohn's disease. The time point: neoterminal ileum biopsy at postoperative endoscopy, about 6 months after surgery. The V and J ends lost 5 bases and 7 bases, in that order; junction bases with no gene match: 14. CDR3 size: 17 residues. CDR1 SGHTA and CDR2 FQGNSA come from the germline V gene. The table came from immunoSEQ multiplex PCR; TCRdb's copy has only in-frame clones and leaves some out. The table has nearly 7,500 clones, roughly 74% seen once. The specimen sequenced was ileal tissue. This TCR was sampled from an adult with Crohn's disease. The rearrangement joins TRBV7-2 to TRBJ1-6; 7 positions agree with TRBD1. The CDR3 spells CASSRNYVTGDNSPLHF. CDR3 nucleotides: TGTGCCAGCAGCCGTAATTACGTAACAGGGGACAATTCACCCCTCCACTTT.